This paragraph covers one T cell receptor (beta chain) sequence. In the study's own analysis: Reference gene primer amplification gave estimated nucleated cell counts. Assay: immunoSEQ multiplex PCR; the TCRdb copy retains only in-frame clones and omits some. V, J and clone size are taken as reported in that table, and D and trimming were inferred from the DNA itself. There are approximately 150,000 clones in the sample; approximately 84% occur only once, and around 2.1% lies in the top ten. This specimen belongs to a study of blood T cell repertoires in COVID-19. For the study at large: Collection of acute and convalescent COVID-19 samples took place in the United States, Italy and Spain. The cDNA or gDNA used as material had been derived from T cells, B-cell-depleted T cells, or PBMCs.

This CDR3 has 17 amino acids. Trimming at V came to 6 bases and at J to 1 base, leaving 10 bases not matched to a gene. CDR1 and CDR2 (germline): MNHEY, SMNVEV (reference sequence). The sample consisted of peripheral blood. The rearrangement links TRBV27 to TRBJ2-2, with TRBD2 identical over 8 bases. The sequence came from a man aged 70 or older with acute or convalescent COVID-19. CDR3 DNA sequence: TGTGCCAGCAGGGGAGGTAGCGGGGCGCAGAACACCGGGGAGCTGTTTTTT. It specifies CASRGGSGAQNTGELFF.